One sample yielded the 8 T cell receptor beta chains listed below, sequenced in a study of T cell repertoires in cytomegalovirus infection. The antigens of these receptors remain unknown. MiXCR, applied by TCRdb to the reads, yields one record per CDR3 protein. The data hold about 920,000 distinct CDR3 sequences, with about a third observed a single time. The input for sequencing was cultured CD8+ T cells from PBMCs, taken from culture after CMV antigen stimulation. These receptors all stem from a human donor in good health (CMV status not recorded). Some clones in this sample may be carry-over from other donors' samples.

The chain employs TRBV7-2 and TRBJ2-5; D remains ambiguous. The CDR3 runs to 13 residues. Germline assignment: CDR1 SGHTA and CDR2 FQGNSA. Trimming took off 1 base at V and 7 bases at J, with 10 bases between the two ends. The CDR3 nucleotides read TGTGCCAGCAGCTTAGAGGACCTCCTGACCCAGTACTTC. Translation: CASSLEDLLTQYF.

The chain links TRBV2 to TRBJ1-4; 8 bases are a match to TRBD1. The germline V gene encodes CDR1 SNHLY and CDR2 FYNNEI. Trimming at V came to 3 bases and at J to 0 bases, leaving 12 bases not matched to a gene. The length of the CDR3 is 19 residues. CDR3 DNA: TGTGCCAGCAGTGAGCCTAAGACAGGGGTGAAATCAACTAATGAAAAACTGTTTTTT. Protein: CASSEPKTGVKSTNEKLFF.

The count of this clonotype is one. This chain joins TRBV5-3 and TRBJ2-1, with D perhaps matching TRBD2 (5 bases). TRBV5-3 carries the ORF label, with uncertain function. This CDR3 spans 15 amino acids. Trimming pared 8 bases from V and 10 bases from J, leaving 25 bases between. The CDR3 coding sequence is TGTGCCAGCAGCCCTAAGGAAGCGGCCGGGTCCGAGCAGTTCTTC. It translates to CASSPKEAAGSEQFF.

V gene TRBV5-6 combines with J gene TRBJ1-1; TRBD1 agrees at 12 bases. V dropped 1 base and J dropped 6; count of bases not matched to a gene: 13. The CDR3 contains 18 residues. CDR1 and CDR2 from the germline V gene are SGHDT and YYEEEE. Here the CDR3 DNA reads TGTGCCAGCAGCTTGAGTCGGGACAGGGGGCGCGAGAGGTCTGAAGCTTTCTTT. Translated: CASSLSRDRGRERSEAFF.

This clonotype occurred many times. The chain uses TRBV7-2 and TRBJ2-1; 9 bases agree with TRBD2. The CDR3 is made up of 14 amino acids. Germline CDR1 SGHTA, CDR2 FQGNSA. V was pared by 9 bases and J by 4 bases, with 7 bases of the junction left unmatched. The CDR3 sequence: CASLLAGPYNEQFF. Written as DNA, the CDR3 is TGTGCCAGTCTTCTAGCGGGGCCTTACAATGAGCAGTTCTTC.

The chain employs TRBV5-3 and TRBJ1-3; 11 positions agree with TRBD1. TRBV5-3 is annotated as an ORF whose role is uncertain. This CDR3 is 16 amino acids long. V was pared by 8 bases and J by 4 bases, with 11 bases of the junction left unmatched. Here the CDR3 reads CASRPLDRGPGNTIYF. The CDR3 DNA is TGTGCCAGTCGCCCTTTGGACAGGGGGCCGGGAAACACCATATATTTT.

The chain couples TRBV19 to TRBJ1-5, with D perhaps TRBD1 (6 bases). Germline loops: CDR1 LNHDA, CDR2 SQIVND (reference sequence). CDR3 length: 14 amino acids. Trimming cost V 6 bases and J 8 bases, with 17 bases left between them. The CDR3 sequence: CASSPTGSFEPQHF. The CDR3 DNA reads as TGTGCCAGTAGCCCCACAGGGTCGTTTGAGCCCCAGCATTTT.

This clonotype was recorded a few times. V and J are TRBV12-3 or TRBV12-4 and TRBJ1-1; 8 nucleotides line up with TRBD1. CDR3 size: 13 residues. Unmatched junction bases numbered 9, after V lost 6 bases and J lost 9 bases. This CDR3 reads CASSLARQGQAFF. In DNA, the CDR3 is TGTGCCAGCAGCCTTGCACGACAGGGGCAAGCTTTCTTT.